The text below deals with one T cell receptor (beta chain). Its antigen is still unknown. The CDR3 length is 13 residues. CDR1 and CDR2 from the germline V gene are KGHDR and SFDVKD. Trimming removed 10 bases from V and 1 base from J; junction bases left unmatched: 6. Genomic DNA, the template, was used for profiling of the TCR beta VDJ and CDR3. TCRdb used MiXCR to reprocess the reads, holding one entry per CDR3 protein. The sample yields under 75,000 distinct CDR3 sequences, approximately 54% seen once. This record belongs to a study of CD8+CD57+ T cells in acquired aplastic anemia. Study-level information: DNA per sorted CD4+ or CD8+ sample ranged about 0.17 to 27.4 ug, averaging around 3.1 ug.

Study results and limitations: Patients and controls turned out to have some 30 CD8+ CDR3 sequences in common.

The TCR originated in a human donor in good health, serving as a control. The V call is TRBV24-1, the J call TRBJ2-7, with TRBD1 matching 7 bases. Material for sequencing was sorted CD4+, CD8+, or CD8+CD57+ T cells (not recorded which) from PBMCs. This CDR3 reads CATSRDSSYEQYF. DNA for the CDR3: TGTGCCACTTCCCGGGACAGTTCCTACGAGCAGTACTTC.